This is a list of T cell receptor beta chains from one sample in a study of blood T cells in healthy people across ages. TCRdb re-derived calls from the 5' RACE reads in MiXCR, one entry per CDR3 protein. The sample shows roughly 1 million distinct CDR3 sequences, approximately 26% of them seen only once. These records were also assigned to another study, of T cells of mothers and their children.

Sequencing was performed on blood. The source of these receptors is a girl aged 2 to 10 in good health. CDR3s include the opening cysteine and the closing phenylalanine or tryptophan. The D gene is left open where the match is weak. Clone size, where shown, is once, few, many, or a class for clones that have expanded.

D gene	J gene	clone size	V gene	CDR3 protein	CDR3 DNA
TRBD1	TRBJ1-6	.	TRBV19	CASSGDRGFSPHHF	TGTGCCAGTAGCGGGGACAGGGGATTTTCACCCCACCACTTT
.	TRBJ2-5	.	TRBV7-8	CASRHSGEYQETQYF	TGTGCCAGCAGACATTCTGGGGAATACCAAGAGACCCAGTACTTC
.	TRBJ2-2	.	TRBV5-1	CASVSATGELFF	TGCGCCAGCGTTAGCGCTACCGGGGAGCTGTTTTTT
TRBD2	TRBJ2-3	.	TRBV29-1	CSPKDIAGVPDTQYF	TGCAGCCCGAAAGACATAGCGGGAGTCCCAGATACGCAGTATTTT
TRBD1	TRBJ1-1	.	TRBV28	CAGSLWTGGGKDTEAFF	TGTGCCGGCAGTTTATGGACTGGAGGGGGCAAAGACACTGAAGCTTTCTTT
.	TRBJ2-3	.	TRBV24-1	CATSDLFADTQYF	TGTGCCACCAGTGATTTGTTCGCAGATACGCAGTATTTT
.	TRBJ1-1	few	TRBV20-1	CSAPDRMNTEAFF	TGCAGTGCTCCTGACAGGATGAACACTGAAGCCTTCTTT
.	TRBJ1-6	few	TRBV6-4	CASSEFGGGGNSPLHF	TGTGCCAGCAGTGAATTCGGAGGGGGTGGTAATTCACCCCTCCACTTT
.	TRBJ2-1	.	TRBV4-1	CANSQAGGLNEQFF	TGCGCCAACAGCCAAGCAGGAGGGTTAAATGAGCAGTTCTTC
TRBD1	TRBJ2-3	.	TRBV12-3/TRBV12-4	CASSSPGQGIFTQYF	TGTGCCAGCAGTTCACCGGGACAGGGAATTTTCACGCAGTATTTT
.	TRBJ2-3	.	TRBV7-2	CASSPTRTLQPDTQYF	TGTGCCAGCAGCCCGACTAGGACCCTCCAGCCAGATACGCAGTATTTT
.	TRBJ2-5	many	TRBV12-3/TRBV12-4	CASSLGWRETQYF	TGTGCCAGCAGTCTAGGTTGGCGAGAGACCCAGTACTTC
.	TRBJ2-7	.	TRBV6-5	CASSLEGVTYEQYF	TGTGCCAGCAGTTTGGAGGGGGTTACCTACGAGCAGTACTTC
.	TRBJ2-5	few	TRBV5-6	CASSLGQMDTQYF	TGTGCCAGCAGCTTGGGGCAGATGGACACCCAGTACTTC
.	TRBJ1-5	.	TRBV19	CASSITGDQPQHF	TGTGCCAGTAGTATAACGGGGGATCAGCCCCAGCATTTT
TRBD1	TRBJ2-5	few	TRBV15	CATSREPGQQETQYF	TGTGCCACCAGCAGAGAGCCGGGACAGCAAGAGACCCAGTACTTC
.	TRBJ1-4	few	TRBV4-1	CASSQDFAGRNEKLFF	TGCGCCAGCAGCCAAGATTTCGCAGGGAGGAATGAAAAACTGTTTTTT
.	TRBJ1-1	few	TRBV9	CASSTLTGRNTEAFF	TGTGCCAGCAGCACCCTGACAGGCCGGAACACTGAAGCTTTCTTT
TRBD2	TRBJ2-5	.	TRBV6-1	CASSEPEGAGGETQYF	TGTGCCAGCAGTGAACCCGAGGGAGCGGGAGGGGAGACCCAGTACTTC
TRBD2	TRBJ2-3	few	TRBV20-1	CSAMTTNGRGYTQYF	TGCAGTGCTATGACGACTAACGGGAGGGGATATACGCAGTATTTT
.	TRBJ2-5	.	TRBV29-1	CSVEGTSNRDDYQETQYF	TGCAGCGTTGAGGGGACTTCAAACAGGGATGATTACCAAGAGACCCAGTACTTC
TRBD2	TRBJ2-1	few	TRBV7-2	CASSSRGLAGPYNEQFF	TGTGCCAGCAGCTCTAGGGGACTAGCGGGACCCTACAATGAGCAGTTCTTC
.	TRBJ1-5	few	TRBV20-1	CSARKDSASNQPQHF	TGCAGTGCCAGAAAGGACAGCGCCTCCAATCAGCCCCAGCATTTT
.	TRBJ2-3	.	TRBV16	CASSQRFSSSSRTDTQYF	TGTGCCAGCAGCCAACGGTTCAGCTCTAGCAGCCGCACAGATACGCAGTATTTT
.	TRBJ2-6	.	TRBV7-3	CTSSLYDAASGANVLTF	TGTACCAGCAGCTTATATGATGCGGCCTCTGGGGCCAACGTCCTGACTTTC
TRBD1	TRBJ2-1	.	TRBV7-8	CASSRNRDRGPSSYNEQFF	TGTGCCAGCAGCCGTAACCGGGACAGGGGCCCGAGCTCCTACAATGAGCAGTTCTTC
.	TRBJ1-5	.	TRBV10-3	CAIGIGSSNQPQHF	TGTGCCATCGGTATTGGTTCGAGCAATCAGCCCCAGCATTTT
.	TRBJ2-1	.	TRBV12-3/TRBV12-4	CASSSTSYSEQFF	TGTGCCAGCAGTTCCACCTCCTACAGTGAGCAGTTCTTC
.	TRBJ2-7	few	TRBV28	CASSFAPAYEQYF	TGTGCCAGCAGTTTTGCTCCAGCCTACGAGCAGTACTTC
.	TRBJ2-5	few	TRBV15	CATSKRLNQETQYF	TGTGCCACCAGCAAAAGACTAAACCAAGAGACCCAGTACTTC
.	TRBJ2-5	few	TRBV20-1	CSASPGSLETQYF	TGCAGTGCTAGCCCAGGGTCCCTCGAGACCCAGTACTTC
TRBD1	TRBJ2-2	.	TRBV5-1	CASSDGQGRRGELFF	TGCGCCAGCAGCGACGGACAGGGGAGGCGCGGGGAGCTGTTTTTT
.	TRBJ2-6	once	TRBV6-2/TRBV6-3	CASTLGTRANVLTF	TGTGCCAGCACCTTGGGGACTCGGGCCAACGTCCTGACTTTC
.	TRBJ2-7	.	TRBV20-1	CSAMGELLYEQYF	TGCAGTGCTATGGGAGAACTACTTTACGAGCAGTACTTC
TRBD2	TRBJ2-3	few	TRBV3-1	CASSQVSPGGADTQYF	TGTGCCAGCAGCCAAGTTTCACCCGGGGGGGCAGATACGCAGTATTTT
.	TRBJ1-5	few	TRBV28	CASSPPGVRTQHF	TGTGCCAGCAGCCCCCCGGGAGTACGGACGCAGCATTTT
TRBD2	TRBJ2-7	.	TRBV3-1	CASSRSGGTYEQYF	TGTGCCAGCAGCCGTAGCGGGGGGACCTACGAGCAGTACTTC
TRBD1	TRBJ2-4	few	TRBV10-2	CASKDLQQGGIQYF	TGCGCCAGCAAGGACCTCCAACAGGGGGGCATTCAGTACTTC
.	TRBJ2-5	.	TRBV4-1	CASSQEGGVTETQYF	TGCGCCAGCAGCCAAGAGGGCGGAGTGACTGAGACCCAGTACTTC
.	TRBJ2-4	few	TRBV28	CASSLVSLAKNIQYF	TGTGCCAGCAGTTTGGTCAGTCTAGCCAAAAACATTCAGTACTTC
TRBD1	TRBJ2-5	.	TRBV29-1	CSTSGTGHDEQYF	TGCAGCACATCCGGGACAGGGCACGATGAGCAGTACTTC
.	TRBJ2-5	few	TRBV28	CASSFGDGGPETQYF	TGTGCCAGCAGTTTTGGGGACGGAGGGCCAGAGACCCAGTACTTC
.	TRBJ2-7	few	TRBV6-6	CASSWDASYYEQYF	TGTGCCAGCAGTTGGGACGCAAGCTACTACGAGCAGTACTTC
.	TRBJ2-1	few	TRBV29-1	CSAGRGGDEQFF	TGCAGCGCGGGCAGGGGTGGGGATGAGCAGTTCTTC